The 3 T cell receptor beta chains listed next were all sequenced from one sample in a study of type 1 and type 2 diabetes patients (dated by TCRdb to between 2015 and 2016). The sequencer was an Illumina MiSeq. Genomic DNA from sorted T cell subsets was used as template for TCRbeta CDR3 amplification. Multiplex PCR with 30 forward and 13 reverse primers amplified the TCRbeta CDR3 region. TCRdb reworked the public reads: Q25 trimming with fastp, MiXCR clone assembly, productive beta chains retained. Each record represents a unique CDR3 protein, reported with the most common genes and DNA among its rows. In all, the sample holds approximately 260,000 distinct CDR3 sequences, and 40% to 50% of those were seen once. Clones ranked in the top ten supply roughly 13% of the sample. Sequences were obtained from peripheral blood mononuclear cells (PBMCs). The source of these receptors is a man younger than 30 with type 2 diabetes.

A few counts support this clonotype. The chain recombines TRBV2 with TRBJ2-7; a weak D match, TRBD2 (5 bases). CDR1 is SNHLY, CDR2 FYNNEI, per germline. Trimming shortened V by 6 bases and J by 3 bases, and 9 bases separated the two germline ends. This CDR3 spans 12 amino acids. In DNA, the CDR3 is TGTGCCAGCAGGGACGACTACTACGAGCAGTACTTC. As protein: CASRDDYYEQYF.

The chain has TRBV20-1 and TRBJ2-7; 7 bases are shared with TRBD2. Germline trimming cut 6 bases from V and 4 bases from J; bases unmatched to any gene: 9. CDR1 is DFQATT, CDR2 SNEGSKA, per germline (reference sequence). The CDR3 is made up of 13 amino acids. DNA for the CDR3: TGCAGTGCGGCCGGGACTAACCTATACGAGCAGTACTTC. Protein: CSAAGTNLYEQYF.

CDR3 amino acids: CSVGQNSYEQYF. CDR3 bases: TGCAGCGTGGGACAGAACTCCTACGAGCAGTACTTC. V is TRBV29-1 and J is TRBJ2-7; 7 bases are shared with TRBD1. J was trimmed by 0 bases and V by 6 bases; bases with no gene match: 2. This CDR3 has 12 amino acids. Germline V gene data show CDR1 as SQVTM and CDR2 as ANQGSEA.